The 7 T cell receptor beta chains below come from one sample, sequenced in a study of sequential checkpoint blockade in melanoma. Treatment denoted: randomized to nivolumab then ipilimumab (arm A) or the reverse (arm B). Method: immunoSEQ multiplex PCR; TCRdb's copy keeps in-frame clones and lacks some. The table has some 9,600 clones, 60% to 80% seen once. This specimen consisted of CD8+ T cells sorted from blood (inferred from file names), obtained from a patient given nivolumab and ipilimumab in sequence. These receptors originate from a human donor with melanoma.

The chain couples TRBV6-5 to TRBJ1-1; D is perhaps TRBD1 (5 bases). The CDR3 is made up of 15 amino acids. Germline CDR1 reads MNHEY; CDR2 reads SVGAGI. V was shortened by 6 bases and J by 4 bases, with 18 bases between the two germline ends. As DNA, the CDR3 is TGTGCCAGCAGCACTCCTAAGGAGGGGTTCACTGAAGCTTTCTTT. As protein: CASSTPKEGFTEAFF.

The chain recombines TRBV10-2 with TRBJ1-1; D not resolved. V lost 6 bases and J 1 base, leaving 6 bases between the germline ends. The CDR3 is made up of 12 amino acids. Germline CDR1 WSHSY, CDR2 SAAADI. DNA of the CDR3: TGCGCCAGCAGCAGGCCGAACACTGAAGCTTTCTTT. This encodes CASSRPNTEAFF.

The genes are TRBV5-8 and TRBJ1-5, with 7 bases identical to TRBD1. The V segment lost 2 bases and the J segment 6 bases; nucleotides outside the gene matches: 2. Germline CDR1 is SGHTS and CDR2 is YDEGEE. This CDR3 has 13 amino acids. CDR3 loop: CASSFEGAQPQHF. CDR3 sequence (DNA): TGTGCCAGCAGCTTTGAGGGGGCTCAGCCCCAGCATTTT.

This clone was detected only a few times. The chain employs TRBV5-6 and TRBJ1-4; possible D gene TRBD1, 6 bases. CDR3 length: 14 residues. The germline gives CDR1 SGHDT, CDR2 YYEEEE. V was trimmed by 3 bases and J by 11 bases, leaving 17 bases between them. For the CDR3, the DNA is TGTGCCAGCAGCTCGGGGGGCCTGGGGACCAAACTGTTTTTT. Translating gives CASSSGGLGTKLFF.

The V call is TRBV2, the J call TRBJ2-1; TRBD2 matches 13 bases. The CDR3 is 15 residues long. Germline V gene sequence: CDR1 SNHLY, CDR2 FYNNEI. After removal of 7 bases from V and 4 bases from J, the junction contained 4 bases not matched to a gene. CDR3 nucleotide sequence: TGTGCCAGCACTCCGGGACTAGCGGGATACAATGAGCAGTTCTTC. Residues: CASTPGLAGYNEQFF.

The chain links TRBV27 to TRBJ2-3; a possible D gene is TRBD1 (5 bases). CDR3 size: 16 residues. Germline-derived CDR1 and CDR2 are MNHEY and SMNVEV (reference sequence). V lost 0 bases and J lost 0, with 10 bases in between. CDR3 region: CASSLSGRVSTDTQYF. The CDR3 coding sequence is TGTGCCAGCAGTTTATCGGGCAGGGTTAGCACAGATACGCAGTATTTT.

This clone was recorded only once. This chain joins TRBV5-4 and TRBJ1-1; 8 bases line up with TRBD1. Trimming at V came to 4 bases and at J to 7 bases, leaving 9 bases not matched to a gene. Germline V gives CDR1 SGHNT, CDR2 YYREEE (reference sequence). The CDR3 is 14 amino acids. The CDR3 DNA reads as TGTGCCAGCAGCCCCGGGACAGGTGGTTATGAAGCTTTCTTT. Translated, it gives CASSPGTGGYEAFF. Looking up the rest from reference TRBV5-4 and TRBJ1-1 gives the full variable domain: ETGVTQSPTHLIKTRGQQVTLRCSSQSGHNTVSWYQQALGQGPQFIFQYYREEENGRGNFPPRFSGLQFPNYSSELNVNALELDDSALYLCASSPGTGGYEAFFGQGTRLTVV.